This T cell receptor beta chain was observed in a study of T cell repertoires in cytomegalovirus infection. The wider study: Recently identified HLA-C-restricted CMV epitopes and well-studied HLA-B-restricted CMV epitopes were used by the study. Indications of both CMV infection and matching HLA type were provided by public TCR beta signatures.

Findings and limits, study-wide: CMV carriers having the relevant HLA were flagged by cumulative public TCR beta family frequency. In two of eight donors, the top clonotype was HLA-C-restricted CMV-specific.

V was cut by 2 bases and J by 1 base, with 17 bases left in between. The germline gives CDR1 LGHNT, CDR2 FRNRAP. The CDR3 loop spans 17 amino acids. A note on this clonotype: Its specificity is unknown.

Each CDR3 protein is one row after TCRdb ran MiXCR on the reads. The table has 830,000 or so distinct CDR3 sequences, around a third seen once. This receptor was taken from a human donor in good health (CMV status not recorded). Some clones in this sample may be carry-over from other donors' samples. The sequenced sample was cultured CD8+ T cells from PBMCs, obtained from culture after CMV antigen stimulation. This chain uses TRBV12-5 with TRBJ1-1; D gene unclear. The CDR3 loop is CASGLQGIKEGNTEAFF. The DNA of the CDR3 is TGTGCTAGTGGTTTGCAAGGTATTAAGGAAGGGAACACTGAAGCTTTCTTT.